One sample yielded the 16 T cell receptor beta chains listed below, sequenced in a study of T cell changes during pregnancy in multiple sclerosis. Clones were sequenced by immunoSEQ multiplex PCR, and TCRdb holds only the in-frame ones, with some missing. The repertoire consists of approximately 52,000 clones, with almost 95% occurring once and the leading ten covering less than 0.25%. Specimen: CD4+ T cells from peripheral blood mononuclear cells, collected in the third trimester of pregnancy. The receptors here all came from a female donor with multiple sclerosis, enrolled in a pregnancy study.

The chain is built from TRBV7-2 and TRBJ2-5, with 15 bases matching TRBD2. CDR3 length: 16 amino acids. V was clipped by 6 bases and J by 5 bases; unmatched bases: 7. Germline-derived CDR1 and CDR2 are SGHTA and FQGNSA. The CDR3 region is CASSFRTSGGAETQYF. In DNA, the CDR3 is TGTGCCAGCAGTTTTCGGACTAGCGGGGGGGCCGAGACCCAGTACTTC. Variable domain in full (rest from reference TRBV7-2 and TRBJ2-5): GAGVSQSPSNKVTEKGKDVELRCDPISGHTALYWYRQSLGQGLEFLIYFQGNSAPDKSGLPSDRFSAERTGGSVSTLTIQRTQQEDSAVYLCASSFRTSGGAETQYFGPGTRLLVL.

The chain links TRBV2 to TRBJ2-1, with a possible D match to TRBD2 (5 bases). CDR1 is SNHLY and CDR2 is FYNNEI in the germline V gene. This CDR3 is 15 amino acids long. The V and J ends lost 5 bases and 3 bases respectively, with 14 bases between them. The CDR3 DNA reads as TGTGCCAGCAGTTTCAATGGACTCTACTACAATGAGCAGTTCTTC. Protein product: CASSFNGLYYNEQFF.

V gene TRBV27 combines with J gene TRBJ2-7, with D tentatively TRBD1 (5 bases). The CDR3 extends over 13 amino acids. Trimming took off 9 bases at V and 2 bases at J, with 14 bases between the two ends. Looked up from germline, CDR1 is MNHEY and CDR2 is SMNVEV (reference sequence). The DNA for the CDR3 is TGTGCCAGTGCCAGGGTTCCCCCCTACGAGCAGTACTTC. This translates into CASARVPPYEQYF.

The V and J genes are TRBV19 and TRBJ2-5, with 7 bases matching TRBD2. Per germline, CDR1 LNHDA and CDR2 SQIVND (reference sequence). After removal of 3 bases from V and 5 bases from J, the junction contained 15 bases not matched to a gene. This CDR3 comprises 17 residues. The CDR3 loop reads CASSIPVGAGPGETQYF. The CDR3 DNA reads TGTGCCAGTAGTATTCCCGTCGGAGCGGGGCCCGGTGAGACCCAGTACTTC.

This chain connects TRBV5-1 to TRBJ1-1; D call uncertain. Germline V gene sequence: CDR1 SGHRS, CDR2 YFSETQ. Trimming stripped 0 bases from V and 4 bases from J, with 10 bases between. This CDR3 region has 14 residues. CDR3: CASSLAGRATEAFF. The CDR3 bases are TGCGCCAGCAGCTTGGCGGGGAGGGCCACTGAAGCTTTCTTT.

The J gene is TRBJ2-1, the V gene TRBV4-2; 13 bases match TRBD2. Germline trimming cut 4 bases from V and 8 bases from J; bases unmatched to any gene: 8. Germline CDR1 LGHNA, CDR2 YNFKEQ. The CDR3 is 16 amino acids. The CDR3, as DNA: TGTGCCAGCAGCCCCTTGACTAGCGGGGGGCCCCATGAGCAGTTCTTC. Its protein is CASSPLTSGGPHEQFF.

The rearrangement links TRBV30 to TRBJ1-3; the D is unclear. Germline V gene lookup returns CDR1 GTSNPN and CDR2 SVGIG (reference sequence). V was pared by 3 bases and J by 0 bases, with 12 bases between. The CDR3 consists of 15 residues. In DNA, the CDR3 is TGTGCCTGGAGCCTAGGACTGTCCTCTGGAAACACCATATATTTT. It codes for CAWSLGLSSGNTIYF. Full variable domain (remainder filled in from reference TRBV30 and TRBJ1-3): SQTIHQWPATLVQPVGSPLSLECTVEGTSNPNLYWYRQAAGRGLQLLFYSVGIGQISSEVPQNLSASRPQDRQFILSSKKLLLSDSGFYLCAWSLGLSSGNTIYFGEGSWLTVV.

The chain uses TRBV6-1 and TRBJ1-2, with a possible D match to TRBD1 (6 bases). Trimming removed 1 base from V and 4 bases from J, with 13 bases in between. The CDR3 runs to 15 residues. The germline gives CDR1 MNHNS, CDR2 SASEGT. This CDR3 reads CASSEGRGALYGYTF. The CDR3 region has the DNA TGTGCCAGCAGTGAAGGGCGGGGGGCCCTCTATGGCTACACCTTC.

This chain links TRBV5-1 with TRBJ1-5; the D gene is possibly TRBD1 (5 bases). The V and J ends lost 4 bases and 8 bases respectively, with 16 bases between them. Germline V gene sequence: CDR1 SGHRS, CDR2 YFSETQ. There are 14 residues in the CDR3. CDR3 nucleotide sequence: TGCGCCAGCAGCCCGGGAGGGGTTAGGGAGCCCCAGCATTTT. This encodes CASSPGGVREPQHF.

The CDR3: CASSFRDAGPPNSPLHF. CDR3 in DNA: TGTGCCAGCAGCTTCCGAGACGCAGGGCCCCCCAATTCACCCCTCCACTTT. J is TRBJ1-6 and V is TRBV7-8; maybe TRBD1 (5 bases). The CDR3 has 17 amino acids. The germline V gene has CDR1 SGHVS and CDR2 FQNEAQ. V lost 3 bases and J 7 bases, leaving 19 bases between the germline ends.

V is TRBV6-1 and J is TRBJ1-1, with 8 bases lining up with TRBD1. Looked up from germline, CDR1 is MNHNS and CDR2 is SASEGT. This CDR3 has 14 residues. V trimming: 4 bases; J trimming: 2 bases; junction bases outside the gene matches: 3. The CDR3: CASSATGENTEAFF. The CDR3, as DNA: TGTGCCAGCAGTGCGACAGGGGAAAACACTGAAGCTTTCTTT.

This clone appeared once. V gene TRBV7-8 combines with J gene TRBJ2-7; D is unresolved. Germline CDR1 SGHVS, CDR2 FQNEAQ. This CDR3 spans 15 amino acids. Trimming took 8 bases from V and 2 from J, leaving 19 bases between them. The CDR3 nucleotides read TGTGCCAGCTCTAAAGAGGCCCAAAGTGCCTACGAGCAGTACTTC. It encodes CASSKEAQSAYEQYF.

The chain carries TRBV5-6 and TRBJ2-7; D might be TRBD2 (6 bases). V was trimmed by 4 bases and J by 2 bases, leaving 13 bases between them. CDR1 and CDR2 (germline): SGHDT, YYEEEE. The CDR3 is made up of 14 amino acids. Here the CDR3 reads CASSPRLGAYEQYF. CDR3 DNA sequence: TGTGCCAGCAGCCCCCGACTAGGCGCCTACGAGCAGTACTTC.

The sample holds a few counts of this clone. The J gene is TRBJ1-2, the V gene TRBV5-6; 8 bases are shared with TRBD1. The CDR3 extends over 15 amino acids. Germline V CDR1 and CDR2: SGHDT, YYEEEE. V lost 2 bases to trimming and J lost 8 bases; unmatched junction nucleotides: 11. This CDR3 reads CASSFNQGATMGYTF. The CDR3 DNA follows: TGTGCCAGCAGCTTTAATCAGGGGGCCACCATGGGCTACACCTTC.

This chain links TRBV15 with TRBJ1-1; 8 bases align to TRBD1. The CDR3 consists of 15 residues. V was clipped by 3 bases and J by 4 bases; unmatched bases: 7. CDR1 and CDR2 (germline): LNHNV, YYDKDF (reference sequence). The CDR3 protein is CATSRSGQGITEAFF. As DNA, the CDR3 is TGTGCCACCAGCAGGTCAGGACAGGGAATCACTGAAGCTTTCTTT.

The rearrangement links TRBV11-3 to TRBJ2-1; 9 bases are shared with TRBD1. The CDR3 contains 14 residues. V dropped 5 bases and J dropped 8; count of bases not matched to a gene: 7. Germline loops: CDR1 SGHNT, CDR2 YENEEA. CDR3: CASSLGQGWDEQFF. The CDR3 DNA follows: TGTGCCAGCAGCCTGGGACAGGGCTGGGATGAGCAGTTCTTC. Using reference TRBV11-3 and TRBJ2-1 for the parts outside the CDR3, the full variable domain is EAGVVQSPRYKIIEKKQPVAFWCNPISGHNTLYWYLQNLGQGPELLIRYENEEAVDDSQLPKDRFSAERLKGVDSTLKIQPAELGDSAVYLCASSLGQGWDEQFFGPGTRLTVL.